What follows are 21 T cell receptor beta chains derived from one specimen sequenced in a study of blood T cell repertoires in COVID-19 (dated by TCRdb to 2020 to 2022). Receptors were amplified or captured by the immunoSEQ multiplex PCR assay. The immuneACCESS repertoire file appears here via TCRdb, limited to in-frame rearrangements. These files lack a portion of the clones; in checked studies, under half of the deficit traces to unresolved V genes, and the cause of the others is not known. The sample data list about 210,000 clones, and roughly 80% of these were observed just once. The ten largest account for under 12% of the sample. The sequencing input was peripheral blood. Every receptor here comes from an elderly woman with COVID-19, enrolled during active disease.

The chain links TRBV29-1 to TRBJ1-1; TRBD1 might be the D (5 bases). CDR3 length: 14 amino acids. Looked up from germline, CDR1 is SQVTM and CDR2 is ANQGSEA. V gave up 3 bases and J gave up 5 bases, with 16 bases separating them. CDR3 sequence: CSVEPSGGGTEAFF. The CDR3 DNA reads as TGCAGCGTTGAGCCCTCGGGGGGAGGTACTGAAGCTTTCTTT.

The chain has TRBV19 and TRBJ2-1; 7 bases fit TRBD1. Germline CDR1 LNHDA, CDR2 SQIVND (reference sequence). The CDR3 has 13 residues. V shed 6 bases, J shed 6 bases, and the junction held 5 bases outside the gene matches. The CDR3 DNA reads TGTGCCAGTAGGAGGGGACAGATCAATGAGCAGTTCTTC. Residues: CASRRGQINEQFF. The whole variable domain, remainder taken from reference TRBV19 and TRBJ2-1, is DGGITQSPKYLFRKEGQNVTLSCEQNLNHDAMYWYRQDPGQGLRLIYYSQIVNDFQKGDIAEGYSVSREKKESFPLTVTSAQKNPTAFYLCASRRGQINEQFFGPGTRLTVL.

In DNA, the CDR3 is TGCGCCAGCAGCTTTGAGCGGGGGGACGGTGCGCAGTATTTT. It is translated as CASSFERGDGAQYF. The chain carries TRBV5-1 and TRBJ2-3, with 9 bases identical to TRBD2. V shed 2 bases and J 10 bases; nucleotides not matched to a gene: 8. CDR3 length: 14 amino acids. Germline V CDR1 and CDR2: SGHRS, YFSETQ.

J is TRBJ1-5 and V is TRBV6-5, with D perhaps matching TRBD1 (6 bases). This CDR3 is built from 15 residues. Trimming stripped 6 bases from V and 3 bases from J, with 15 bases between. Germline CDR1 reads MNHEY; CDR2 reads SVGAGI. CDR3 DNA sequence: TGTGCCAGCAGGAAGGCCGGGACACTCAATCAGCCCCAGCATTTT. As protein: CASRKAGTLNQPQHF.

V and J are TRBV27 and TRBJ2-1; TRBD2 aligns across 8 bases. Germline-derived CDR1 and CDR2 are MNHEY and SMNVEV (reference sequence). The CDR3 is 13 amino acids. V was pared by 7 bases and J by 9 bases, with 8 bases of the junction left unmatched. CDR3: CASNRGGPGEQFF. In DNA form, the CDR3 reads TGTGCCAGCAATCGGGGGGGGCCGGGTGAGCAGTTCTTC.

J is TRBJ2-2 and V is TRBV11-2, with D uncertain. The V end was cut by 3 bases, the J end by 1 base, with 3 bases between. Germline values: CDR1 SGHAT, CDR2 FQNNGV. This CDR3 contains 13 residues. In nucleotides, the CDR3 is TGTGCCAGCAGCTTTCAGAACACCGGGGAGCTGTTTTTT. Translation: CASSFQNTGELFF.

The chain combines TRBV7-2 with TRBJ2-1, with D possibly TRBD1 on 6 matching bases. Trimming took 6 bases from V and 1 from J, leaving 13 bases between them. The CDR3 spans 15 residues. Germline assignment: CDR1 SGHTA and CDR2 FQGNSA. The CDR3 spells CASRSDRNSYNEQFF. CDR3 bases: TGTGCCAGCAGATCTGACAGGAATTCCTACAATGAGCAGTTCTTC.

V usage is TRBV10-2 and J usage is TRBJ1-1; 7 nucleotides line up with TRBD1. J was trimmed by 5 bases and V by 7 bases; bases with no gene match: 7. CDR1 WSHSY and CDR2 SAAADI come from the germline V gene. The CDR3 runs to 13 residues. The CDR3, as DNA: TGCGCCAGCACGGAGGGGGCGAGGACTGAAGCTTTCTTT. As protein: CASTEGARTEAFF.

The genes are TRBV5-1 and TRBJ2-5; no reliable D call. Per germline, CDR1 SGHRS and CDR2 YFSETQ. This CDR3 contains 14 residues. V was cut by 1 base and J by 5 bases, with 12 bases left in between. In DNA, the CDR3 is TGCGCCAGCAGCTTGACAGTCCCGGCCGAGACCCAGTACTTC. Amino acid sequence: CASSLTVPAETQYF.

This rearrangement joins TRBV7-9 to TRBJ1-1; D not resolved. Germline V gives CDR1 SEHNR, CDR2 FQNEAQ (reference sequence). This CDR3 spans 12 amino acids. Trimming removed 3 bases at V and 10 bases at J, with 12 bases between. Written as DNA, the CDR3 is TGTGCCAGCAGCTTTTACGGACGGGGAGCTTTCTTT. It is translated as CASSFYGRGAFF. The full variable domain, completed using reference TRBV7-9 and TRBJ1-1, is DTGVSQNPRHKITKRGQNVTFRCDPISEHNRLYWYRQTLGQGPEFLTYFQNEAQLEKSRLLSDRFSAERPKGSFSTLEIQRTEQGDSAMYLCASSFYGRGAFFGQGTRLTVV.

This clone was counted between two and nine times. The chain is built from TRBV28 and TRBJ1-3; D unclear. The CDR3 totals 18 residues. CDR1 and CDR2 from the germline V gene are MDHEN and SYDVKM. The V gene lost 5 bases and the J gene lost 0 bases, with 20 bases spanning the gap. CDR3 sequence reads: CASSLPPDGGNSGNTIYF. Written as DNA, the CDR3 is TGTGCCAGCAGTCTCCCACCCGACGGAGGAAACTCTGGAAACACCATATATTTT. Together with reference TRBV28 and TRBJ1-3, the CDR3 gives the full variable domain: DVKVTQSSRYLVKRTGEKVFLECVQDMDHENMFWYRQDPGLGLRLIYFSYDVKMKEKGDIPEGYSVSREKKERFSLILESASTNQTSMYLCASSLPPDGGNSGNTIYFGEGSWLTVV.

The chain links TRBV6-2 or TRBV6-3 to TRBJ1-1; D call uncertain. CDR3 length equals 15 residues. V gave up 5 bases and J gave up 1 base, with 14 bases separating them. Germline V gene data show CDR1 as MNHEY and CDR2 as SVGEGT. The chain's CDR3 is CASSSQQLPNTEAFF. The CDR3 nucleotides are TGTGCCAGCAGTAGTCAACAGCTACCGAACACTGAAGCTTTCTTT.

The V and J genes are TRBV3-1 (or the pseudogene TRBV3-2) and TRBJ2-2; D is perhaps TRBD1 (6 bases). Germline values: CDR1 LGHDT, CDR2 YNNKEL (reference sequence). This CDR3 comprises 15 residues. Trimming left V 4 bases short and J 7 bases short, with 16 bases between. The CDR3 DNA follows: TGTGCCAGCAGCCCGGGGACACCCGGGTTCGGGGAGCTGTTTTTT. Protein: CASSPGTPGFGELFF.

The rearrangement joins TRBV7-2 to TRBJ1-2, with D perhaps matching TRBD1 (5 bases). Germline CDR1 and CDR2: SGHTA and FQGNSA. Deletions cut 5 bases from V and 8 bases from J, with 21 bases between. CDR3 length: 15 residues. The CDR3 reads CASSPRQISPWGYTF. DNA of the CDR3: TGTGCCAGCAGCCCACGACAGATTTCCCCCTGGGGCTACACCTTC.

V and J are TRBV5-1 and TRBJ2-3; D possibly corresponds to TRBD1 (6 bases). The CDR3 has 13 amino acids. Germline V lookup: CDR1 SGHRS, CDR2 YFSETQ. V was trimmed by 4 bases and J by 5 bases, leaving 11 bases between them. CDR3 sequence: CASSPGTKDTQYF. Written as DNA, the CDR3 is TGCGCCAGCAGCCCGGGGACAAAAGATACGCAGTATTTT.

With respect to this clone: Other DNA sequences of this sample code for an identical CDR3. The V call is TRBV9, the J call TRBJ2-1, with TRBD2 identical over 9 bases. V shed 0 bases and J 7 bases; nucleotides not matched to a gene: 8. Germline V gives CDR1 SGDLS, CDR2 YYNGEE. The CDR3 is 16 amino acids. CDR3: CASSVGGGGARNEQFF. The CDR3 DNA reads as TGTGCCAGCAGCGTAGGTGGCGGGGGGGCCAGAAATGAGCAGTTCTTC.

The chain carries TRBV11-3 and TRBJ2-3, with 7 bases that match TRBD1. Germline CDR1 SGHNT, CDR2 YENEEA. The length of the CDR3 is 14 residues. The J segment lost 4 bases and the V segment lost 4 bases, leaving 5 bases of the junction unmatched. CDR3 sequence (DNA): TGTGCCAGCAGCTCCGGACAGGTGGCAGATACGCAGTATTTT. Its translation: CASSSGQVADTQYF.

The V gene is TRBV6-5, the J gene TRBJ2-1; TRBD2 might be the D (5 bases). Germline CDR1 MNHEY, CDR2 SVGAGI. CDR3 length: 16 residues. Trimming removed 0 bases from V and 5 bases from J, with 14 bases in between. For the CDR3, the DNA is TGTGCCAGCAGTTACTCGTGGGCTAGCAATGACAATGAGCAGTTCTTC. It translates to CASSYSWASNDNEQFF.

CDR3 sequence reads: CASSLRGGSYYGYTF. The CDR3 bases are TGTGCCAGCAGCCTACGTGGGGGGAGTTACTATGGCTACACCTTC. This chain links TRBV6-4 with TRBJ1-2, with D maybe TRBD1 (5 bases). Trimming took off 6 bases at V and 3 bases at J, with 17 bases between the two ends. Germline V gene sequence: CDR1 MRHNA, CDR2 SNTAGT. The CDR3 extends over 15 amino acids.

Details on this clone: Other DNA sequences in the same sample also yield this CDR3. The CDR3 loop is CASSPGTGELFF. The CDR3 DNA reads TGTGCCAGCAGTCCAGGGACCGGGGAGCTGTTTTTT. The chain joins TRBV12-3 or TRBV12-4 to TRBJ2-2; maybe TRBD1 (5 bases). The CDR3 runs to 12 residues. The ends were cut back, 5 bases at V and 5 bases at J, with 6 bases in the middle.

J is TRBJ1-4 and V is TRBV6-2 or TRBV6-3; D unclear. With 6 bases removed from V and 8 bases from J, the gap between germline ends came to 16 bases. Per germline, CDR1 MNHEY and CDR2 SVGEGT. The CDR3 loop spans 14 amino acids. This chain's CDR3 is CASSPVAGPEKLFF. The CDR3 DNA reads TGTGCCAGCAGCCCCGTGGCGGGTCCAGAAAAACTGTTTTTT.